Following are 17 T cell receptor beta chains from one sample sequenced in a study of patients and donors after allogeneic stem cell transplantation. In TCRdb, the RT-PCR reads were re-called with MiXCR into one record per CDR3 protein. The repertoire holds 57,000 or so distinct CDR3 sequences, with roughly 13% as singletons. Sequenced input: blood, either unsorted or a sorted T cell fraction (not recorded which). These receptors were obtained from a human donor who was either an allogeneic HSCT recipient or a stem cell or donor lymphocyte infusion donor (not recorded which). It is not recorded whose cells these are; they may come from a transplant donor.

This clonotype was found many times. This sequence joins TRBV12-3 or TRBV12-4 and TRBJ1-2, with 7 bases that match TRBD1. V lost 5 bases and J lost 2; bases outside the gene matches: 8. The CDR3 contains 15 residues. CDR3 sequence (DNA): TGTGCCAGCAGTCATCAACCGACAGGGAACTATGGCTACACCTTC. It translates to CASSHQPTGNYGYTF.

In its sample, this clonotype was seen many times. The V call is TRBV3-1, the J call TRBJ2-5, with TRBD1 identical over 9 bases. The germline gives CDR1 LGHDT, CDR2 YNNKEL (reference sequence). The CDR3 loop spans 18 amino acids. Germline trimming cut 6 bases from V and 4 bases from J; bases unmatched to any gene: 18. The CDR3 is CASRGVGDRGEVRETQYF. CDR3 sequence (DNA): TGTGCCAGCAGAGGAGTTGGCGACAGGGGGGAGGTTCGAGAGACCCAGTACTTC.

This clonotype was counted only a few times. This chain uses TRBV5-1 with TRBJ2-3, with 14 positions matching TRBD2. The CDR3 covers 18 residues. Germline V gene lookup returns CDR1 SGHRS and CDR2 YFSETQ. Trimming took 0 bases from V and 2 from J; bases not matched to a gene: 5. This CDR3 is CASSLGLAGGPSTDTQYF. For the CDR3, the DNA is TGCGCCAGCAGCTTGGGACTAGCGGGAGGGCCTTCCACAGATACGCAGTATTTT.

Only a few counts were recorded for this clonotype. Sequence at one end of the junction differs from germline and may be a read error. The CDR3 nucleotides are TGTGCCAGCAGCTTTGACCATTTT. Translated: CASSFDHF. V is TRBV7-9 and J is TRBJ1-1; D remains ambiguous. The CDR3 consists of 8 residues. CDR1 SEHNR and CDR2 FQNEAQ come from the germline V gene (reference sequence).

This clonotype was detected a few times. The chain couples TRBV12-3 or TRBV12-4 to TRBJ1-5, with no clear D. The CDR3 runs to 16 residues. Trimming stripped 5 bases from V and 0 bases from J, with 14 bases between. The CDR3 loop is CASSPREVHSNQPQHF. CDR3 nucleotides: TGTGCCAGCAGTCCACGGGAGGTTCATAGCAATCAGCCCCAGCATTTT.

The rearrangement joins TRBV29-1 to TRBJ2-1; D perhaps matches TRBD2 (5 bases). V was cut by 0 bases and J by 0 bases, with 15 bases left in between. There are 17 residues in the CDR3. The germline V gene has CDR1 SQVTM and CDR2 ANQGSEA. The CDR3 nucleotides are TGCAGCGTTGAAGATCCCCTCCCGGGGAGCTCCTACAATGAGCAGTTCTTC. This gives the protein CSVEDPLPGSSYNEQFF.

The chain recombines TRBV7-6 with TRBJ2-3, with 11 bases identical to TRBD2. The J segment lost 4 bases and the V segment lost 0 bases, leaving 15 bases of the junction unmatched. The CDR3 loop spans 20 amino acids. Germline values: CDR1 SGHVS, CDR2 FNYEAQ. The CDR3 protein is CASSLARELAGVRVSDTQYF. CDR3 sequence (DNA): TGTGCCAGCAGCTTAGCGCGAGAACTAGCGGGAGTAAGGGTATCAGATACGCAGTATTTT.

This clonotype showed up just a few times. CDR3 DNA sequence: TGTGCCAGCAGCGTATTGGTTGGGTGGCAAAGCACCGGGGAGCTGTTTTTT. Its translation: CASSVLVGWQSTGELFF. The gene calls are TRBV9 and TRBJ2-2; no reliable D call. The V end was cut by 1 base, the J end by 4 bases, with 17 bases between. Germline V gene lookup returns CDR1 SGDLS and CDR2 YYNGEE. The CDR3 spans 17 residues.

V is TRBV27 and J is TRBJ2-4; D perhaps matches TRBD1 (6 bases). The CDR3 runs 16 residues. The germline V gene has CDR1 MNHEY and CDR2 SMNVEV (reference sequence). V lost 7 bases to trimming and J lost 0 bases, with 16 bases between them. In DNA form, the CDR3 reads TGTGCCAGCAACCGAGGGACACCACTAGCCAAAAACATTCAGTACTTC. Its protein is CASNRGTPLAKNIQYF.

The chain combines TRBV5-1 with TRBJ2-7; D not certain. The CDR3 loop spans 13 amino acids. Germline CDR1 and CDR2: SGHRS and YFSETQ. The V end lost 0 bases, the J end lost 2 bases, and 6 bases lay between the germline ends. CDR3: CASSLELTYEQYF. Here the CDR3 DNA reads TGCGCCAGCAGCTTGGAATTAACCTACGAGCAGTACTTC. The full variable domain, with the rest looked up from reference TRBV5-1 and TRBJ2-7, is KAGVTQTPRYLIKTRGQQVTLSCSPISGHRSVSWYQQTPGQGLQFLFEYFSETQRNKGNFPGRFSGRQFSNSRSEMNVSTLELGDSALYLCASSLELTYEQYFGPGTRLTVT.

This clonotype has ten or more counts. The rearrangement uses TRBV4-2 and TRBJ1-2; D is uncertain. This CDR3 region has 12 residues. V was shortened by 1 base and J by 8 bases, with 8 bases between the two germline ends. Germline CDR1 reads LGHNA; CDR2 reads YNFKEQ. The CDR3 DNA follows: TGTGCCAGCAGCCAAGGAGGTGGGGGCTACACCTTC. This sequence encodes CASSQGGGGYTF.

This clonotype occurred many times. The CDR3 nucleotides are TGTGCCATCAGTGATAAGAAAGGTGAGAACACTGAAGCTTTCTTT. This codes for CAISDKKGENTEAFF. The chain couples TRBV10-3 to TRBJ1-1; D not certain. CDR3 length equals 15 residues. CDR1 is ENHRY, CDR2 SYGVKD, per germline. Trimming took 3 bases from V and 1 from J, leaving 12 bases between them.

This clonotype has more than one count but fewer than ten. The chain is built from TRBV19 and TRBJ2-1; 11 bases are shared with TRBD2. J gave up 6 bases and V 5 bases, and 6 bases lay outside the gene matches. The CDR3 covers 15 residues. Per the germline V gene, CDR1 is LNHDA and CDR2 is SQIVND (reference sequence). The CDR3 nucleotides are TGTGCCAGTAGTGTCCTAGCGGGAGGCTCCAATGAGCAGTTCTTC. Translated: CASSVLAGGSNEQFF.

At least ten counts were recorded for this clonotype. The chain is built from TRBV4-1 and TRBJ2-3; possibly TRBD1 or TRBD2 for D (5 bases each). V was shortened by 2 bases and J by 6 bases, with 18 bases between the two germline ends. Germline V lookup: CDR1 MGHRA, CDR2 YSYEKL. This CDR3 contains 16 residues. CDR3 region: CASSQTRSGASDTQYF. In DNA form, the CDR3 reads TGCGCCAGCAGCCAAACTAGAAGTGGGGCGTCGGATACGCAGTATTTT.

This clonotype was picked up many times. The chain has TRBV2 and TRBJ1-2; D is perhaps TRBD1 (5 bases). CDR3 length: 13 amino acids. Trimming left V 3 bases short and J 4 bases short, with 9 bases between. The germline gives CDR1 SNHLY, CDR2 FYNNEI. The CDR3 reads CASSEKGPYGYTF. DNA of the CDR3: TGTGCCAGCAGTGAGAAGGGACCCTATGGCTACACCTTC.

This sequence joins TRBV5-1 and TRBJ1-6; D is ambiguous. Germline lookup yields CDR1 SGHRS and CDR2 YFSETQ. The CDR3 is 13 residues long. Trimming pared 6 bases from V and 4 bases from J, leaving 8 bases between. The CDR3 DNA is TGCGCCAGCAATCTGGAATATAATTCACCCCTCCACTTT. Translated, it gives CASNLEYNSPLHF.

The CDR3 sequence is CASSLLWLETQYF. The DNA for the CDR3 is TGTGCCAGCAGCTTGCTGTGGTTGGAGACCCAGTACTTC. The chain combines TRBV5-4 with TRBJ2-5; D gene unclear. The CDR3 loop spans 13 amino acids. Germline V gene data show CDR1 as SGHNT and CDR2 as YYREEE (reference sequence). Deletions cut 1 base from V and 5 bases from J, with 9 bases between. The whole variable domain, remainder taken from reference TRBV5-4 and TRBJ2-5, is ETGVTQSPTHLIKTRGQQVTLRCSSQSGHNTVSWYQQALGQGPQFIFQYYREEENGRGNFPPRFSGLQFPNYSSELNVNALELDDSALYLCASSLLWLETQYFGPGTRLLVL.